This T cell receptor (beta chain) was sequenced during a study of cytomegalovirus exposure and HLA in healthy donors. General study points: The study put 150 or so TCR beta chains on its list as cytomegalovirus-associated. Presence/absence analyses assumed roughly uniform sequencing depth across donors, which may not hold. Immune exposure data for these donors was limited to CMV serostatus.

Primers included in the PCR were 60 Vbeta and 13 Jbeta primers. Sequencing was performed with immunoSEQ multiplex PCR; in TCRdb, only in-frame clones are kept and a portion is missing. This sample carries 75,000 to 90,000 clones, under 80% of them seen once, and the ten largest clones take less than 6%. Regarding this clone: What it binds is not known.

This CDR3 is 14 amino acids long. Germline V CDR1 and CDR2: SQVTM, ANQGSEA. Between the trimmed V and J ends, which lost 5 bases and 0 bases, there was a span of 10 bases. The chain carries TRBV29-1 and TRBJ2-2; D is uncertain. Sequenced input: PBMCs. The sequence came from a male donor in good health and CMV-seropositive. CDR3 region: CSVSGHANTGELFF. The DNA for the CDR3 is TGCAGCGTTTCTGGGCACGCGAACACCGGGGAGCTGTTTTTT.